These 5 T cell receptor beta chains were sequenced from one sample in a study of radiotherapy plus CTLA-4 blockade in lung cancer. Assay used: immunoSEQ multiplex PCR; TCRdb lists only in-frame clones, some missing. The profile shows about 66,000 clones, around 81% of them singletons. Sample: peripheral blood, taken from a patient treated with radiotherapy plus ipilimumab. The receptors come from a human donor with non-small cell lung cancer who had a partial response to radiotherapy plus ipilimumab.

The V gene is TRBV6-6, the J gene TRBJ1-5; the match to TRBD1 covers 7 bases. CDR3 length equals 15 residues. Germline lookup yields CDR1 MNHNY and CDR2 SVGAGI (reference sequence). V gave up 6 bases and J gave up 6 bases; unmatched junction bases: 11. The CDR3 loop reads CASRLDRTAGQPQHF. In nucleotides, the CDR3 is TGTGCCAGCAGATTGGACAGGACCGCGGGTCAGCCCCAGCATTTT.

This sequence joins TRBV10-3 and TRBJ2-2, with D possibly being TRBD1 (6 bases). Germline V gives CDR1 ENHRY, CDR2 SYGVKD. This CDR3 has 17 residues. V dropped 10 bases and J dropped 0 bases, with 21 bases sitting between them. As DNA, the CDR3 is TGTGCCACCCTGAGGTCCACAGGGAATGCGAACACCGGGGAGCTGTTTTTT. It yields the protein CATLRSTGNANTGELFF.

This clone was recorded once. The chain has TRBV30 and TRBJ2-7; 9 bases are a match to TRBD2. CDR1 GTSNPN and CDR2 SVGIG come from the germline V gene (reference sequence). The CDR3 runs to 15 residues. The junction had 4 bases not matched to a gene; V was cut back by 0 bases and J by 1 base. As DNA, the CDR3 is TGTGCCTGGAGTGTTGGTCTAGCGGGATCCTACGAGCAGTACTTC. Translation gives CAWSVGLAGSYEQYF.

The rearrangement uses TRBV5-1 and TRBJ1-5, with D hard to call. The CDR3 contains 14 residues. Per the germline V gene, CDR1 is SGHRS and CDR2 is YFSETQ. Trimming took off 4 bases at V and 5 bases at J, with 13 bases between the two ends. The CDR3 DNA follows: TGCGCCAGCAGCCCCTCCTGGGAGCATCAGCCCCAGCATTTT. Translated: CASSPSWEHQPQHF.

In this sample, this clone turned up once. This sequence joins TRBV6-4 and TRBJ2-2; D is possibly TRBD2 (6 bases). CDR3 length equals 14 residues. Germline CDR1 is MRHNA and CDR2 is SNTAGT. V was pared by 6 bases and J by 6 bases, with 14 bases between. The CDR3 DNA is TGTGCCAGCAGACTAACTAGGGAGGCCGGGGAGCTGTTTTTT. Translated: CASRLTREAGELFF.